This TCR beta chain was retrieved from a study of blood T cell repertoires in COVID-19. Sequencing used immunoSEQ multiplex PCR; TCRdb keeps in-frame clones, though not all of them. The sample yields 360,000 or so clones, less than 90% seen once. The CDR3 is 13 residues long. V lost 0 bases and J 3 bases, leaving 6 bases between the germline ends. Germline V gene lookup returns CDR1 MNHEY and CDR2 SVGAGI. The J gene is TRBJ2-7, the V gene TRBV6-5; D possibly corresponds to TRBD2 (5 bases). This receptor was identified in a woman in her 50s who had recovered from COVID-19. Material: PBMCs or T cells enriched from blood (not recorded which). CDR3: CASSYSTNYEQYF. Here the CDR3 DNA reads TGTGCCAGCAGTTACTCGACTAACTACGAGCAGTACTTC.